This T cell receptor (beta chain) was observed in a study of molecular identifiers for immune sequencing clone quantification. TCRdb redid the calling of the PCR reads with MiXCR, one entry per CDR3 protein. Of 600,000 to 650,000 distinct CDR3 sequences detected, 15% to 20% appear once; the ten largest clones hold 0.85%. The ends were cut back, 6 bases at V and 8 bases at J, with 14 bases in the middle. This CDR3 is built from 13 residues. This clonotype was counted at least ten times. The source material was naive CD8+ T cells from blood, with Jurkat cell RNA spiked in. This sample's subset: FACS-sorted CD8+CD4-CCR7+CD45RA+ naive T cells. The rearrangement links TRBV12-3 or TRBV12-4 to TRBJ2-1, with D perhaps matching TRBD1 or TRBD2 (6 bases each). The sequence derives from a human donor in good health. Some libraries in this study had Jurkat cell RNA spiked in. This CDR3 reads CASSPGAGDEQFF. CDR3 sequence (DNA): TGTGCCAGCAGCCCGGGGGCAGGGGATGAGCAGTTCTTC.